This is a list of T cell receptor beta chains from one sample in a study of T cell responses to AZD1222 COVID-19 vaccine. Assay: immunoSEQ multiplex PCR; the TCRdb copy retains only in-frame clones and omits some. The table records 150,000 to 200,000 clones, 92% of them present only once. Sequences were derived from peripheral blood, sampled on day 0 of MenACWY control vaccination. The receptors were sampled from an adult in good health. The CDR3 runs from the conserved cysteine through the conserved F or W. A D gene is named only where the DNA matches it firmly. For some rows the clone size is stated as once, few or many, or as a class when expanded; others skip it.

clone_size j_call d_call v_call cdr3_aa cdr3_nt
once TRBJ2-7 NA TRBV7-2 CASSLQGGSLSYEQYF TGTGCCAGCAGCTTACAGGGTGGGAGTCTGTCCTACGAGCAGTACTTC
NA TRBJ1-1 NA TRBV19 CASTPWGGTEAFF TGTGCCAGCACTCCCTGGGGGGGCACTGAAGCTTTCTTT
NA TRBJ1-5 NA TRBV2 CASKRGTSNQPQHF TGTGCCAGCAAGAGGGGAACGAGCAATCAGCCCCAGCATTTT
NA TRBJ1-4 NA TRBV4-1 CASSQEPRYWGEKLFF TGCGCCAGCAGCCAAGAACCACGGTACTGGGGTGAAAAACTGTTTTTT
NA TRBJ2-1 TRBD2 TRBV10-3 CAISGGAGVAYNEQFF TGTGCCATCAGTGGAGGCGCGGGAGTGGCCTACAATGAGCAGTTCTTC
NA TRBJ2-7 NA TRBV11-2 CASSLGLDQSVYEQYF TGTGCCAGCAGCTTAGGCTTGGACCAGAGTGTCTACGAGCAGTACTTC
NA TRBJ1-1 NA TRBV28 CASSPIPNQVNTEAFF TGTGCCAGCAGTCCTATCCCGAATCAGGTGAACACTGAAGCTTTCTTT
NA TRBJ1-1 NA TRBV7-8 CASSLARTATEAFF TGTGCCAGCAGCTTAGCAAGGACAGCCACTGAAGCTTTCTTT
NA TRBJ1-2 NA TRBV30 CAGGNYGYTF TGTGCAGGGGGGAACTATGGCTACACCTTC
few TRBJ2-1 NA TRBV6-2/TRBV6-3 CASSTRNEQFF TGTGCCAGCAGTACGCGGAATGAGCAGTTCTTC
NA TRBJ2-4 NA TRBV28 CASSTRLSVAKNIQYF TGTGCCAGCAGTACCAGACTGTCCGTAGCCAAAAACATTCAGTACTTC
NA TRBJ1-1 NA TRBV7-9 CASTPRDGKTEAFF TGTGCCAGCACCCCCCGGGACGGCAAAACTGAAGCTTTCTTT
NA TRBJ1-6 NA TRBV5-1 CASSGGGENSPLHF TGCGCCAGCAGCGGCGGGGGCGAGAATTCACCCCTCCACTTT
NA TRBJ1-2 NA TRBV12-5 CASGLILQGTVYGYTF TGTGCTAGTGGTTTGATATTACAGGGAACGGTCTATGGCTACACCTTC
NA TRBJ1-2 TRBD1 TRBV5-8 CASSTGTGYGYTF TGTGCCAGCAGCACCGGGACAGGCTATGGCTACACCTTC
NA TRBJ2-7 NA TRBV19 CASQVSRGPYEQYF TGTGCCAGTCAGGTTTCGCGGGGCCCCTACGAGCAGTACTTC
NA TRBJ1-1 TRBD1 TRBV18 CASSLRPGQENTEAFF TGTGCCAGCTCACTCCGGCCGGGACAGGAGAACACTGAAGCTTTCTTT
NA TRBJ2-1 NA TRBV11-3 CASSPNLGNEQFF TGTGCCAGCAGCCCTAATTTGGGCAATGAGCAGTTCTTC
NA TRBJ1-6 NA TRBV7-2 CASITGVGAGSPLHF TGTGCCAGCATCACCGGCGTGGGGGCCGGGTCACCCCTCCACTTT
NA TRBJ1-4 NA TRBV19 CASRKWGIGTYNEKLFF TGTGCCAGTAGGAAATGGGGGATCGGGACTTATAATGAAAAACTGTTTTTT
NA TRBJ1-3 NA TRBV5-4 CASSLDRPSGNTIYF TGTGCCAGCAGCTTGGACAGGCCCTCTGGAAACACCATATATTTT
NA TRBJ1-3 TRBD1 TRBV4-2 CASSHDPQGGRDTIYF TGTGCCAGCAGCCACGACCCACAGGGGGGACGGGACACCATATATTTT
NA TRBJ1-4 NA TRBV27 CASSFSNGKLFF TGTGCCAGCAGTTTTTCGAACGGAAAACTGTTTTTT
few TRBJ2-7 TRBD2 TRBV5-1 CASTPTALAGGYEQYF TGCGCCAGCACCCCGACAGCTCTAGCGGGAGGTTACGAGCAGTACTTC
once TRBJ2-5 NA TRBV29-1 CSVEFGETQYF TGCAGCGTTGAGTTTGGCGAGACCCAGTACTTC
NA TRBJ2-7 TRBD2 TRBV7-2 CASRRTSGSHEQYF TGTGCCAGCAGAAGGACTAGCGGGAGTCACGAGCAGTACTTC
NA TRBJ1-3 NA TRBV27 CASSYGRGNTIYF TGTGCCAGCAGTTACGGGAGGGGAAACACCATATATTTT
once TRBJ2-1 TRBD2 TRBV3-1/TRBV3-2 CASSQRGLAGDNEQFF TGTGCCAGCAGCCAACGCGGACTAGCGGGAGACAATGAGCAGTTCTTC
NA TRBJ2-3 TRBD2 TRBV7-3 CASRPEAGGNTDTQYF TGTGCCAGCAGACCAGAGGCGGGAGGGAACACAGATACGCAGTATTTT
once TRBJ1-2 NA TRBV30 CAWSVAGVRGYTF TGTGCCTGGAGTGTAGCCGGGGTTAGAGGCTACACCTTC
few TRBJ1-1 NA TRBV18 CASSQYRDTEAFF TGTGCCAGCTCACAATACCGGGACACTGAAGCTTTCTTT
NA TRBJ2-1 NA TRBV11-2 CASSPRRVNEQFF TGTGCCAGCAGCCCCCGGAGGGTAAATGAGCAGTTCTTC
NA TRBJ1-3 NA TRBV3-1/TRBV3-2 CASSQYSVGTIYF TGTGCCAGCAGCCAATACTCCGTCGGTACCATATATTTT
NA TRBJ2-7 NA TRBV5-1 CASSLGPLDFSSYEQYF TGCGCCAGCAGCTTGGGCCCTCTTGACTTCAGTTCCTACGAGCAGTACTTC
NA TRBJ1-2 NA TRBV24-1 CATSDVGANYGYTF TGTGCCACCAGTGATGTCGGGGCTAACTATGGCTACACCTTC
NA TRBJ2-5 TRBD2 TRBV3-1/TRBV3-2 CASSLGGTSGSYF TGTGCCAGCAGTTTGGGTGGGACTAGCGGGTCGTACTTC
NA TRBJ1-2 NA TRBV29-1 CSVEDRWGRDGYTF TGCAGCGTTGAAGATCGGTGGGGAAGGGATGGCTACACCTTC